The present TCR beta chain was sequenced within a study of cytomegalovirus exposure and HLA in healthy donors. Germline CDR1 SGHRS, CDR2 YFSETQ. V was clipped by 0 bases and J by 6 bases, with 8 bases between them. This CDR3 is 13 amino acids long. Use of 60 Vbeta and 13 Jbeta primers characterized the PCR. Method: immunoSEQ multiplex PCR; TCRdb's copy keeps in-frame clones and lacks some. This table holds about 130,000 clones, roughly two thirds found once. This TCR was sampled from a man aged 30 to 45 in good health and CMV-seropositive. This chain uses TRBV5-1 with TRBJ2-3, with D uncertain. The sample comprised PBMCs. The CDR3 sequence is CASSLEWRDTQYF. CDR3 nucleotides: TGCGCCAGCAGCTTGGAGTGGCGGGATACGCAGTATTTT. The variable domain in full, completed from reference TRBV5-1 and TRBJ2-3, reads KAGVTQTPRYLIKTRGQQVTLSCSPISGHRSVSWYQQTPGQGLQFLFEYFSETQRNKGNFPGRFSGRQFSNSRSEMNVSTLELGDSALYLCASSLEWRDTQYFGPGTRLTVL.